This TCR beta chain was sequenced in a study of blood T cell repertoires in COVID-19. Study in general: Samples of COVID-19 (acute and convalescent) were obtained from the United States, Italy and Spain. Sample material is recorded as cDNA or gDNA derived from T cells, B-cell-depleted T cells, or PBMCs.

Germline assignment: CDR1 LGHNA and CDR2 YSLEER. This CDR3 comprises 16 residues. V shed 5 bases, J shed 3 bases, and the junction held 5 bases outside the gene matches. Authors' analysis steps: Amplification with reference gene primers provided the estimates of nucleated cell counts. The data were produced by immunoSEQ multiplex PCR, yet TCRdb's version contains in-frame clones alone and is incomplete. The V and J calls and clone size were taken over from that table, and D and trimming were inferred from the DNA. The repertoire has a few hundred thousand clones, 70% to 90% of them found once; the top ten carry 2% to 2.5%.

The sample taken for sequencing was peripheral blood. The clonotype comes from a woman aged 45-65 years with acute or convalescent COVID-19. The chain has TRBV4-3 and TRBJ2-3; 13 nucleotides match TRBD2. The CDR3 sequence is CASSSGLAGDTDTQYF. For the CDR3, the DNA is TGCGCCAGCAGCTCCGGACTAGCGGGAGATACAGATACGCAGTATTTT.